This entry describes one TCR beta chain. The data were taken from a study of blood T cell repertoires in COVID-19. As for the study in general: PBMCs, B-cell-depleted T cells, or T cells provided the cDNA or gDNA that made up the material.

In the authors' methods: The authors estimated nucleated cell counts from reference gene primer amplification. Clones were sequenced by immunoSEQ multiplex PCR, and TCRdb holds only the in-frame ones, with some missing. The V and J calls and clone size come from that table; D and trimming were worked out from the DNA. In the table there are tens of thousands of clones, roughly nine tenths of which are singletons. The specimen sequenced was peripheral blood. The TCR sequence derives from a man aged 50 to 60 with acute or convalescent COVID-19.

CDR3 loop: CASSSQATFRYEQFF. As DNA, the CDR3 is TGTGCCAGCAGCTCACAGGCCACTTTTAGGTATGAGCAGTTCTTC. This rearrangement joins TRBV5-6 to TRBJ2-1, with TRBD1 as a possible D gene (5 bases). Germline loops: CDR1 SGHDT, CDR2 YYEEEE. Trimming took off 3 bases at V and 8 bases at J, with 18 bases between the two ends. The CDR3 sequence is 15 residues long. The full variable domain, its missing parts supplied by reference TRBV5-6 and TRBJ2-1, is DAGVTQSPTHLIKTRGQQVTLRCSPKSGHDTVSWYQQALGQGPQFIFQYYEEEERQRGNFPDRFSGHQFPNYSSELNVNALLLGDSALYLCASSSQATFRYEQFFGPGTRLTVL.